Listed here are 18 T cell receptor beta chains from one sample, sequenced in a study of T-cell reconstitution after alpha-beta-depleted transplantation in children. Researchers prepared the TCRbeta library using unique molecular identifiers, the study reports. One entry per CDR3 protein, called by TCRdb with MiXCR from the PCR reads. The sample has 500,000 to 600,000 distinct CDR3 sequences; around a third are singletons. The sequences come from PBMCs from the stem cell graft donor, collected from the stem cell graft. Every receptor here comes from a human donor who donated a stem cell graft to a child with aplastic anemia.

The chain is built from TRBV6-5 and TRBJ2-5; no reliable D call. CDR1 is MNHEY, CDR2 SVGAGI, per germline. The CDR3 is made up of 14 amino acids. V lost 4 bases, J lost 4 bases, and 13 bases lay in between. CDR3 nucleotides: TGTGCCAGCAGTTTCAGTTCTGGGCCAGAGACCCAGTACTTC. Translating it yields CASSFSSGPETQYF.

A word on this clonotype: Relative to the germline gene, one junction end is altered; a read error may explain this. The rearrangement uses TRBV5-1 and TRBJ1-2; 8 bases agree with TRBD1. Germline CDR1 and CDR2: SGHRS and YFSETQ. The CDR3 spans 15 residues. CDR3 sequence (DNA): TGCGCCAGCGGCTTAAGGACAGGGACCCTCTATGGCTACACCTTC. Translating it yields CASGLRTGTLYGYTF. Variable domain in full (rest from reference TRBV5-1 and TRBJ1-2): KAGVTQTPRYLIKTRGQQVTLSCSPISGHRSVSWYQQTPGQGLQFLFEYFSETQRNKGNFPGRFSGRQFSNSRSEMNVSTLELGDSALYLCASGLRTGTLYGYTFGSGTRLTVV.

The chain recombines TRBV29-1 with TRBJ1-4, with TRBD1 identical over 10 bases. Germline V gene sequence: CDR1 SQVTM, CDR2 ANQGSEA. Trimming removed 4 bases from V and 7 bases from J; junction bases left unmatched: 3. The CDR3 contains 13 residues. The CDR3 region is CSVGRDRGEKLFF. The CDR3 nucleotides read TGCAGCGTTGGCCGGGACAGGGGTGAAAAACTGTTTTTT.

This clonotype was picked up a small number of times. V and J are TRBV7-2 and TRBJ2-5, with 7 bases lining up with TRBD2. CDR3 length: 15 amino acids. The junction had 9 bases not matched to a gene; V was cut back by 6 bases and J by 2 bases. In germline, CDR1 is SGHTA, CDR2 FQGNSA. The CDR3 loop is CASSAAGLTQETQYF. DNA for the CDR3: TGTGCCAGCAGTGCAGCGGGGCTGACGCAAGAGACCCAGTACTTC.

The chain recombines TRBV7-6 with TRBJ1-1, with 8 bases fitting TRBD1. In germline, CDR1 is SGHVS, CDR2 FNYEAQ. CDR3 size: 15 residues. Trimming took 5 bases from V and 2 from J; bases not matched to a gene: 7. The CDR3 reads CASSPRTGFNTEAFF. CDR3 nucleotide sequence: TGTGCCAGCAGCCCAAGGACAGGGTTTAACACTGAAGCTTTCTTT.

This clonotype turned up a few times. The chain links TRBV5-1 to TRBJ2-3; 9 bases agree with TRBD1. The germline V gene encodes CDR1 SGHRS and CDR2 YFSETQ. CDR3 size: 16 residues. V dropped 4 bases and J dropped 0; count of bases not matched to a gene: 6. CDR3 sequence reads: CASSPDGQGSTDTQYF. CDR3 in DNA: TGCGCCAGCAGCCCCGATGGACAGGGGAGCACAGATACGCAGTATTTT.

This clonotype was seen more than once but under ten times. The chain links TRBV5-1 to TRBJ2-3, with TRBD1 matching over 10 bases. This CDR3 has 15 residues. Per the germline V gene, CDR1 is SGHRS and CDR2 is YFSETQ. The trim removed 4 bases at V and 0 bases at J, leaving 2 bases unmatched. The CDR3 sequence: CASSGTGASTDTQYF. The CDR3 bases are TGCGCCAGCAGCGGGACAGGGGCCAGCACAGATACGCAGTATTTT.

The chain uses TRBV30 and TRBJ2-3; 8 bases are a match to TRBD2. The CDR3 is 15 residues long. V lost 1 base and J lost 6; bases outside the gene matches: 9. CDR1 is GTSNPN, CDR2 SVGIG, per germline (reference sequence). CDR3 loop: CAWSEGSGRWDTQYF. CDR3 nucleotides: TGTGCCTGGAGTGAAGGGAGCGGGAGATGGGATACGCAGTATTTT.

This chain connects TRBV3-1 to TRBJ2-3, with 11 bases matching TRBD2. Germline values: CDR1 LGHDT, CDR2 YNNKEL (reference sequence). V lost 1 base to trimming and J lost 5 bases; unmatched junction nucleotides: 5. The CDR3 is 16 amino acids. In nucleotides, the CDR3 is TGTGCCAGCAGCCAAGTAGCGGGAGGGCGCCTAGATACGCAGTATTTT. Translating it yields CASSQVAGGRLDTQYF.

There are a few counts of this clonotype. The rearrangement joins TRBV20-1 to TRBJ2-1, with 8 bases fitting TRBD2. CDR3 length equals 14 residues. Unmatched junction bases numbered 11, after V lost 6 bases and J lost 7 bases. Germline CDR1 is DFQATT and CDR2 is SNEGSKA (reference sequence). CDR3 in DNA: TGCAGTGCCCCCAGAAGCGGGAGTGGGAATGAGCAGTTCTTC. This translates into CSAPRSGSGNEQFF.

The chain uses TRBV6-2 or TRBV6-3 and TRBJ2-7; 9 bases are a match to TRBD2. The CDR3 length is 15 residues. Germline V gene lookup returns CDR1 MNHEY and CDR2 SVGEGT. Unmatched junction bases numbered 5, after V lost 5 bases and J lost 0 bases. The CDR3: CASSRTSVYSYEQYF. The CDR3 DNA reads TGTGCCAGCAGTAGGACTAGCGTATACTCCTACGAGCAGTACTTC.

The rearrangement uses TRBV5-8 and TRBJ1-1; the D is unclear. Trimming removed 5 bases at V and 7 bases at J, with 9 bases between. The CDR3 totals 11 residues. Germline V gives CDR1 SGHTS, CDR2 YDEGEE. The CDR3 sequence is CASSFLFEAFF. The CDR3 DNA follows: TGTGCCAGCAGTTTCCTTTTTGAAGCTTTCTTT.

In the case of this clonotype: At one end, the junction sequence differs from germline, possibly due to a read error. V and J are TRBV12-3 or TRBV12-4 and TRBJ1-1; maybe TRBD1 (6 bases). CDR3 length: 16 amino acids. This chain's CDR3 is CASRSFAKQGGTGAFF. Here the CDR3 DNA reads TGTGCCAGCAGAAGTTTTGCTAAACAGGGAGGAACTGGAGCTTTCTTT.

There are a few counts of this clonotype. The V call is TRBV9, the J call TRBJ1-1, with D hard to call. There are 15 residues in the CDR3. Germline CDR1 and CDR2: SGDLS and YYNGEE. Trimming removed 0 bases from V and 1 base from J, with 10 bases in between. The CDR3 coding sequence is TGTGCCAGCAGCGTAGTAACGCCGAGGAACACTGAAGCTTTCTTT. This translates into CASSVVTPRNTEAFF.

In regard to this clonotype: Its ends do not fully match the called genes, so a read error is possible. This rearrangement joins TRBV15 to TRBJ2-4, with D possibly TRBD1 on 5 matching bases. CDR3 length equals 11 residues. Germline V gene sequence: CDR1 LNHNV, CDR2 YYDKDF (reference sequence). CDR3 protein: CATSRGDKGVF. The CDR3 DNA sequence: TGTGCCACCAGCAGAGGTGATAAAGGGGTTTTC.

This chain links TRBV3-1 with TRBJ1-2, with 7 nucleotides matching TRBD1. Trimming removed 6 bases from V and 8 bases from J; junction bases left unmatched: 6. The CDR3 is 12 residues long. Germline lookup yields CDR1 LGHDT and CDR2 YNNKEL (reference sequence). Here the CDR3 DNA reads TGTGCCAGCAGTCAGGGGGTCATAGGCTACACCTTC. Encoded protein: CASSQGVIGYTF.

In its sample, this clonotype was seen a few times. V gene TRBV5-1 combines with J gene TRBJ2-1, with D possibly being TRBD2 (6 bases). This CDR3 comprises 15 residues. V lost 4 bases, J lost 4 bases, and 15 bases lay in between. Germline assignment: CDR1 SGHRS and CDR2 YFSETQ. Here the CDR3 reads CASSVEGKPYNEQFF. CDR3 bases: TGCGCCAGCAGCGTGGAGGGAAAACCTTACAATGAGCAGTTCTTC.

The table lists this clonotype with a few counts. The rearrangement links TRBV29-1 to TRBJ2-1; 13 nucleotides line up with TRBD2. Germline V CDR1 and CDR2: SQVTM, ANQGSEA. After removal of 6 bases from V and 12 bases from J, the junction contained 14 bases not matched to a gene. This CDR3 region has 15 residues. CDR3 region: CSVNRLAGGSGSQFF. CDR3 sequence (DNA): TGCAGCGTGAACCGACTAGCGGGAGGTTCGGGTTCGCAGTTCTTC.